One sample yielded the 15 T cell receptor beta chains listed below, sequenced in a study of T cell responses to AZD1222 COVID-19 vaccine. TCRdb's copy holds only in-frame clones and misses some; the assay was immunoSEQ multiplex PCR. The repertoire holds about 130,000 clones, with around 85% as singletons. Sequences were derived from peripheral blood, sampled on day 0 of AZD1222 vaccination. These receptors came from an adult in good health.

The chain combines TRBV3-1 (or the pseudogene TRBV3-2) with TRBJ2-4; TRBD1 aligns across 10 bases. The CDR3 is made up of 15 amino acids. The trim removed 1 base at V and 7 bases at J, leaving 4 bases unmatched. CDR1 and CDR2 from the germline V gene are LGHDT and YNNKEL (reference sequence). CDR3 nucleotides: TGTGCCAGCAGCCAAGCCGGGACAGGGGTTAACATTCAGTACTTC. Translation gives CASSQAGTGVNIQYF.

The rearrangement joins TRBV30 to TRBJ2-5; TRBD1 aligns across 7 bases. Germline V gene data show CDR1 as GTSNPN and CDR2 as SVGIG (reference sequence). This CDR3 has 13 amino acids. The junction had 2 bases not matched to a gene; V was cut back by 2 bases and J by 2 bases. For the CDR3, the DNA is TGTGCCTGGAGTAGGGGACAGCAAGAGACCCAGTACTTC. It codes for CAWSRGQQETQYF. The full variable domain, in which reference TRBV30 and TRBJ2-5 provide the parts outside the CDR3, is SQTIHQWPATLVQPVGSPLSLECTVEGTSNPNLYWYRQAAGRGLQLLFYSVGIGQISSEVPQNLSASRPQDRQFILSSKKLLLSDSGFYLCAWSRGQQETQYFGPGTRLLVL.

The chain carries TRBV28 and TRBJ2-7; D gene uncertain. CDR3 length equals 12 residues. In germline, CDR1 is MDHEN, CDR2 SYDVKM. Trimming removed 2 bases from V and 3 bases from J, with 5 bases in between. DNA for the CDR3: TGTGCCAGCAGTTTAAACTACTACGAGCAGTACTTC. Protein product: CASSLNYYEQYF. Complete variable domain (other parts from reference TRBV28 and TRBJ2-7): DVKVTQSSRYLVKRTGEKVFLECVQDMDHENMFWYRQDPGLGLRLIYFSYDVKMKEKGDIPEGYSVSREKKERFSLILESASTNQTSMYLCASSLNYYEQYFGPGTRLTVT.

The J gene is TRBJ1-6, the V gene TRBV27; D is perhaps TRBD1 (6 bases). The CDR3 sequence is 19 residues long. Trimming stripped 3 bases from V and 0 bases from J, with 18 bases between. Per germline, CDR1 MNHEY and CDR2 SMNVEV (reference sequence). CDR3 in DNA: TGTGCCAGCAGTTTGGGGGCCCAGCAGTTAAGCTCCTATAATTCACCCCTCCACTTT. It translates to CASSLGAQQLSSYNSPLHF.

The rearrangement links TRBV7-9 to TRBJ2-2, with a tentative D call TRBD1 (6 bases). From germline, CDR1 is SEHNR and CDR2 FQNEAQ (reference sequence). The CDR3 sequence is 18 residues long. Trimming shortened V by 4 bases and J by 2 bases, and 20 bases separated the two germline ends. CDR3 loop: CASSSPTGKGVNTGELFF. As DNA, the CDR3 is TGTGCCAGCAGCTCACCGACAGGCAAGGGGGTTAACACCGGGGAGCTGTTTTTT.

This chain uses TRBV6-6 with TRBJ1-3, with D uncertain. Deletions cut 8 bases from V and 3 bases from J, with 8 bases between. Germline CDR1 MNHNY, CDR2 SVGAGI (reference sequence). The CDR3 spans 12 residues. The CDR3 DNA is TGTGCCAGCGGCCTAAGTGGAAACACCATATATTTT. Amino acid sequence: CASGLSGNTIYF.

The chain couples TRBV12-3 or TRBV12-4 to TRBJ2-7; 8 bases line up with TRBD1. The CDR3 loop spans 12 amino acids. J was trimmed by 6 bases and V by 4 bases; bases with no gene match: 2. The CDR3 DNA reads TGTGCCAGCAGTTATACAGGGGGCGAGCAGTACTTC. Its translation: CASSYTGGEQYF.

The chain recombines TRBV20-1 with TRBJ1-4; no definite D call. Trimming shortened V by 5 bases and J by 14 bases, and 12 bases separated the two germline ends. The CDR3 is 10 amino acids. CDR1 and CDR2 (germline): DFQATT, SNEGSKA (reference sequence). The CDR3 nucleotides are TGCAGTGCTCGATCGGGGAATCTGTTTTTT. Translation gives CSARSGNLFF.

This chain uses TRBV24-1 with TRBJ2-1; either TRBD1 or TRBD2 may fit D (6 bases each). Germline CDR1 KGHDR, CDR2 SFDVKD. V shed 12 bases and J shed 1 base, with 12 bases lying between them. The CDR3 loop spans 13 amino acids. The CDR3, as DNA: TGTGCCGTTAAGGGGGGTTCCTACAATGAGCAGTTCTTC. Encoded protein: CAVKGGSYNEQFF.

The chain joins TRBV7-3 to TRBJ2-2; 10 bases are a match to TRBD1. The CDR3 loop spans 15 amino acids. The V segment lost 8 bases and the J segment 3 bases; nucleotides outside the gene matches: 6. Germline V lookup: CDR1 SGHTA, CDR2 FQGTGA. CDR3 protein: CASRRGQGDTGELFF. The DNA for the CDR3 is TGTGCCAGCCGCCGAGGACAGGGGGACACCGGGGAGCTGTTTTTT.

This chain joins TRBV18 and TRBJ2-3, with D tentatively TRBD2 (6 bases). The CDR3 contains 18 residues. CDR1 KGHSH and CDR2 LQKENI come from the germline V gene. Trimming removed 4 bases from V and 2 bases from J, with 22 bases in between. The CDR3 protein is CASSHRIGTSIFTDTQYF. CDR3 nucleotide sequence: TGTGCCAGCTCACATAGAATCGGGACTTCCATTTTCACAGATACGCAGTATTTT.

This rearrangement joins TRBV6-5 to TRBJ2-7; TRBD1 is a possible D gene (6 bases). CDR1 and CDR2 from the germline V gene are MNHEY and SVGAGI. This CDR3 is built from 14 residues. Deletions cut 8 bases from V and 0 bases from J, with 14 bases between. CDR3 sequence (DNA): TGTGCCAGCTTTTGGGGGCGTAGCTCCTACGAGCAGTACTTC. Translating gives CASFWGRSSYEQYF.

This chain uses TRBV11-1 with TRBJ2-4; either TRBD1 or TRBD2 may fit D (7 bases each). With 4 bases removed from V and 6 bases from J, the gap between germline ends came to 16 bases. Germline CDR1 SGHAT, CDR2 FQDESV (reference sequence). The CDR3 is made up of 15 amino acids. The CDR3 nucleotides read TGTGCCAGCAGCTGGACCCCAGGGGGGGGAAACATTCAGTACTTC. It yields the protein CASSWTPGGGNIQYF.

The V call is TRBV2, the J call TRBJ1-4, with D perhaps matching TRBD1 (5 bases). The germline CDR1 and CDR2 sequences are SNHLY and FYNNEI. V lost 7 bases, J lost 2 bases, and 14 bases lay in between. The CDR3 has 15 amino acids. The CDR3 protein is CASKARVSTNEKLFF. In DNA, the CDR3 is TGTGCCAGCAAGGCCAGGGTATCGACTAATGAAAAACTGTTTTTT.

In this sample, this clone turned up a few times. This rearrangement joins TRBV25-1 to TRBJ1-1; D gene unclear. From germline, CDR1 is MGHDK and CDR2 SYGVNS. With 3 bases removed from V and 6 bases from J, the gap between germline ends came to 11 bases. The CDR3 length is 13 residues. The CDR3 protein is CASSDSVRSEAFF. Written as DNA, the CDR3 is TGTGCCAGCAGTGATTCGGTACGGTCTGAAGCTTTCTTT.